The 25 T cell receptor beta chains reported below all come from one sample, sequenced in a study of graft-versus-host responses after intestinal transplantation. Data came from immunoSEQ multiplex PCR; TCRdb stores just in-frame clones and leaves some out. This sample has tens of thousands of clones, with 85% to 90% found just once. Which antigens these TCRs recognize remains unknown. The input for sequencing was unstimulated CD8+ T cells sorted from spleen or lymph node cells, taken before transplant. These TCRs come from a human donor who was the organ donor for an intestinal transplant.

This chain joins TRBV19 and TRBJ1-5, with TRBD1 matching 7 bases. This CDR3 is built from 13 residues. Germline-derived CDR1 and CDR2 are LNHDA and SQIVND (reference sequence). V gave up 10 bases and J gave up 0 bases; unmatched junction bases: 3. CDR3 sequence reads: CANRTGSNQPQHF. The CDR3 DNA reads as TGTGCCAATCGGACAGGTAGCAATCAGCCCCAGCATTTT.

J is TRBJ2-2 and V is TRBV4-2; 11 nucleotides agree with TRBD1. The ends lost 2 bases at V and 0 bases at J; junction bases unmatched: 2. The CDR3 is 17 amino acids. Germline V gene lookup returns CDR1 LGHNA and CDR2 YNFKEQ. The CDR3 reads CASSQWDRGSNTGELFF. CDR3 in DNA: TGTGCCAGCAGCCAATGGGACAGGGGGTCGAACACCGGGGAGCTGTTTTTT.

CDR3 nucleotides: TGTGCCAGCAATGAGAGCCCCAGCGATCAGCCCCAGCATTTT. Residues: CASNESPSDQPQHF. The V gene is TRBV2, the J gene TRBJ1-5; D remains unclear. This CDR3 is built from 14 residues. The germline V gene encodes CDR1 SNHLY and CDR2 FYNNEI. V was clipped by 7 bases and J by 5 bases, with 15 bases between them.

The chain couples TRBV30 to TRBJ1-2; tentatively, D is TRBD1 (6 bases). The V end lost 3 bases, the J end lost 2 bases, and 16 bases lay between the germline ends. The germline V gene encodes CDR1 GTSNPN and CDR2 SVGIG (reference sequence). The CDR3 totals 15 residues. For the CDR3, the DNA is TGTGCCTGGAGCTCCGACAGGTGGCGGAACTATGGCTACACCTTC. Protein sequence: CAWSSDRWRNYGYTF.

The chain carries TRBV6-5 and TRBJ2-3; D is perhaps TRBD2 (5 bases). V lost 2 bases and J 3 bases, leaving 15 bases between the germline ends. CDR1 is MNHEY and CDR2 is SVGAGI in the germline V gene. The CDR3 is 16 residues long. CDR3 amino acids: CASSYGAAPGTDTQYF. The CDR3 region has the DNA TGTGCCAGCAGTTACGGAGCCGCTCCGGGGACAGATACGCAGTATTTT.

The chain couples TRBV7-8 to TRBJ2-7; D unresolved. Germline values: CDR1 SGHVS, CDR2 FQNEAQ. Trimming removed 5 bases at V and 1 base at J, with 12 bases between. This CDR3 has 14 residues. In nucleotides, the CDR3 is TGTGCCAGCAGCCTCGGTGGGCTTTCCTACGAGCAGTACGTC. As protein: CASSLGGLSYEQYV.

This chain joins TRBV7-2 and TRBJ1-5; 10 bases are shared with TRBD1. The CDR3 spans 14 residues. CDR1 and CDR2 (germline): SGHTA, FQGNSA. Germline trimming cut 4 bases from V and 4 bases from J; bases unmatched to any gene: 1. The CDR3 loop reads CASSSGQGNQPQHF. CDR3 DNA: TGTGCCAGCAGCTCGGGACAGGGGAATCAGCCCCAGCATTTT.

The gene calls are TRBV4-1 and TRBJ1-5; 8 bases agree with TRBD1. The germline V gene has CDR1 MGHRA and CDR2 YSYEKL. J gave up 6 bases and V 1 base, and 5 bases lay outside the gene matches. The CDR3 extends over 15 amino acids. The CDR3 loop is CASSQGDRGSQPQHF. Written as DNA, the CDR3 is TGCGCCAGCAGCCAAGGAGACAGGGGTAGTCAGCCCCAGCATTTT.

The rearrangement links TRBV5-6 to TRBJ2-2, with no clear D. The CDR3 totals 14 residues. Germline V CDR1 and CDR2: SGHDT, YYEEEE. V lost 4 bases, J lost 1 base, and 8 bases lay in between. CDR3: CASSTGGNTGELFF. The CDR3, as DNA: TGTGCCAGCAGCACCGGCGGGAACACCGGGGAGCTGTTTTTT.

The rearrangement links TRBV9 to TRBJ2-1; TRBD2 is a possible D gene (6 bases). The germline V gene encodes CDR1 SGDLS and CDR2 YYNGEE. V lost 0 bases, J lost 0 bases, and 10 bases lay in between. This CDR3 has 16 amino acids. Written as DNA, the CDR3 is TGTGCCAGCAGCGTAGAGGAGGGGCTCTCCTACAATGAGCAGTTCTTC. It translates to CASSVEEGLSYNEQFF.

The chain carries TRBV11-2 and TRBJ1-5; D remains unclear. The V gene's germline CDR1 is SGHAT and CDR2 FQNNGV. The CDR3 has 11 amino acids. V lost 2 bases and J lost 6, with 2 bases in between. The CDR3 region is CASSLRQPQHF. The DNA for the CDR3 is TGTGCCAGCAGCTTACGTCAGCCCCAGCATTTT. Together with reference TRBV11-2 and TRBJ1-5, the CDR3 gives the full variable domain: EAGVAQSPRYKIIEKRQSVAFWCNPISGHATLYWYQQILGQGPKLLIQFQNNGVVDDSQLPKDRFSAERLKGVDSTLKIQPAKLEDSAVYLCASSLRQPQHFGDGTRLSIL.

The V gene is TRBV6-5, the J gene TRBJ2-3; D unclear. The CDR3 loop spans 13 amino acids. The germline CDR1 and CDR2 sequences are MNHEY and SVGAGI. Trimming cost V 0 bases and J 5 bases, with 6 bases left between them. CDR3 loop: CASSYSNGDTQYF. The CDR3 DNA follows: TGTGCCAGCAGTTACTCAAACGGAGATACGCAGTATTTT.

This rearrangement joins TRBV7-8 to TRBJ2-1; 7 bases align to TRBD2. The CDR3 covers 15 residues. V was pared by 7 bases and J by 2 bases, with 8 bases of the junction left unmatched. Germline V CDR1 and CDR2: SGHVS, FQNEAQ. CDR3 residues: CASIGGRFAYNEQFF. The DNA of the CDR3 is TGTGCCAGCATCGGGGGGAGATTCGCCTACAATGAGCAGTTCTTC.

The chain has TRBV7-9 and TRBJ2-5; TRBD1 aligns across 8 bases. CDR1 and CDR2 (germline): SEHNR, FQNEAQ (reference sequence). This CDR3 is built from 14 residues. V lost 3 bases, J lost 3 bases, and 3 bases stayed unmatched. The CDR3 DNA reads as TGTGCCAGCAGCTTGGGACAGGAAAAAGAGACCCAGTACTTC. It codes for CASSLGQEKETQYF.

The chain employs TRBV4-1 and TRBJ1-1, with a tentative D call TRBD1 (6 bases). In germline, CDR1 is MGHRA, CDR2 YSYEKL. Trimming stripped 3 bases from V and 1 base from J, with 6 bases between. The CDR3 covers 13 residues. CDR3 region: CASSHRGNTEAFF. The CDR3 region has the DNA TGCGCCAGCAGCCACAGGGGGAACACTGAAGCTTTCTTT.

The V and J genes are TRBV6-5 and TRBJ2-7; a possible D gene is TRBD1 (6 bases). Per the germline V gene, CDR1 is MNHEY and CDR2 is SVGAGI. This CDR3 has 15 amino acids. With 0 bases removed from V and 3 bases from J, the gap between germline ends came to 12 bases. DNA of the CDR3: TGTGCCAGCAGTTACTCGGCAAGGGGGTTCTACGAGCAGTACGTC. Translating gives CASSYSARGFYEQYV.

This clone was seen more than once but under ten times. The rearrangement uses TRBV4-2 and TRBJ2-1; the match to TRBD1 covers 11 bases. Unmatched junction bases numbered 5, after V lost 2 bases and J lost 8 bases. The CDR3 runs 15 residues. CDR1 and CDR2 (germline): LGHNA, YNFKEQ. The CDR3 sequence is CASSQLGQGVYEQFF. The DNA of the CDR3 is TGTGCCAGCAGCCAACTGGGACAGGGGGTATATGAGCAGTTCTTC.

The V call is TRBV28, the J call TRBJ1-2, with unresolved D. With 3 bases removed from V and 6 bases from J, the gap between germline ends came to 11 bases. The CDR3 runs 13 residues. Germline values: CDR1 MDHEN, CDR2 SYDVKM. The CDR3 DNA reads TGTGCCAGCAGTTTCGATGCGGAGGATGGCTACACCTTC. Translating gives CASSFDAEDGYTF.

CDR3 amino acids: CASSPRAGIPFGYTF. The CDR3 nucleotides are TGTGCCAGCTCACCAAGGGCAGGGATCCCGTTTGGCTACACCTTC. The chain links TRBV18 to TRBJ1-2, with D maybe TRBD1 (5 bases). Trimming took 2 bases from V and 7 from J, leaving 17 bases between them. CDR1 KGHSH and CDR2 LQKENI come from the germline V gene. The CDR3 loop spans 15 amino acids.

CDR3 loop: CASSVRGSSYEQYV. CDR3 in DNA: TGTGCCAGCAGTGTCCGGGGGAGCTCCTACGAGCAGTACGTC. The chain uses TRBV6-1 and TRBJ2-7; the D gene is possibly TRBD2 (6 bases). Per the germline V gene, CDR1 is MNHNS and CDR2 is SASEGT. The CDR3 runs to 14 residues. Deletions cut 4 bases from V and 0 bases from J, with 10 bases between.

The chain links TRBV6-5 to TRBJ1-4; TRBD1 matches 8 bases. The germline V gene encodes CDR1 MNHEY and CDR2 SVGAGI. V lost 0 bases and J lost 11; bases outside the gene matches: 8. There are 15 residues in the CDR3. CDR3 DNA sequence: TGTGCCAGCAGTTACTCCGACAGGGGTGTCTCGAAACTGTTTTTT. The encoded protein is CASSYSDRGVSKLFF.

The chain carries TRBV6-5 and TRBJ1-2; weak D call: TRBD1 (5 bases). CDR1 and CDR2 (germline): MNHEY, SVGAGI. V gave up 6 bases and J gave up 6 bases, with 17 bases separating them. There are 14 residues in the CDR3. The CDR3, as DNA: TGTGCCAGCAGCCCCAGCGACTCCAGGGATGGCTACACCTTC. It specifies CASSPSDSRDGYTF.

The V gene is TRBV28, the J gene TRBJ1-2; 8 nucleotides match TRBD1. CDR3 length: 13 amino acids. After removal of 6 bases from V and 8 bases from J, the junction contained 8 bases not matched to a gene. Germline-derived CDR1 and CDR2 are MDHEN and SYDVKM. CDR3 nucleotide sequence: TGTGCCAGCAGCCCGACAGGGGCGGTCGGCTACACCTTC. This encodes CASSPTGAVGYTF.

This clone was detected a few times. The V gene is TRBV7-8, the J gene TRBJ2-2, with D tentatively TRBD2 (6 bases). Germline-derived CDR1 and CDR2 are SGHVS and FQNEAQ. V was clipped by 6 bases and J by 9 bases, with 23 bases between them. The CDR3 covers 16 residues. CDR3 amino acids: CASSFQPGGANRELFF. The CDR3 DNA reads as TGTGCCAGCAGTTTCCAACCCGGGGGAGCCAACCGGGAGCTGTTTTTT.

This clone was found once. The V call is TRBV6-5, the J call TRBJ2-5, with D tentatively TRBD1 (6 bases). CDR1 MNHEY and CDR2 SVGAGI come from the germline V gene. The CDR3 runs 13 residues. Trimming took 6 bases from V and 6 from J, leaving 14 bases between them. The CDR3 DNA reads as TGTGCCAGCAGCCCCGGGACATCGAAGACCCAGTACTTC. This gives the protein CASSPGTSKTQYF.